Below, one TCR beta chain is given with its context. Produced via immunoSEQ multiplex PCR; TCRdb's table is partial and in-frame only. The table has about 53,000 clones, almost 90% seen once. The data were taken from a study of T cell changes during pregnancy in multiple sclerosis. The input for sequencing was peripheral blood, taken after pregnancy. The clonotype comes from a female donor in good health, enrolled as a control in a pregnancy study.

This chain's CDR3 is CASSLGLADTGELFF. The CDR3 DNA follows: TGCGCCAGCAGCTTGGGACTAGCGGACACCGGGGAGCTGTTTTTT. V and J are TRBV5-1 and TRBJ2-2; 9 bases agree with TRBD2. CDR1 is SGHRS and CDR2 is YFSETQ in the germline V gene. The CDR3 is made up of 15 amino acids. V lost 0 bases, J lost 3 bases, and 0 bases stayed unmatched.